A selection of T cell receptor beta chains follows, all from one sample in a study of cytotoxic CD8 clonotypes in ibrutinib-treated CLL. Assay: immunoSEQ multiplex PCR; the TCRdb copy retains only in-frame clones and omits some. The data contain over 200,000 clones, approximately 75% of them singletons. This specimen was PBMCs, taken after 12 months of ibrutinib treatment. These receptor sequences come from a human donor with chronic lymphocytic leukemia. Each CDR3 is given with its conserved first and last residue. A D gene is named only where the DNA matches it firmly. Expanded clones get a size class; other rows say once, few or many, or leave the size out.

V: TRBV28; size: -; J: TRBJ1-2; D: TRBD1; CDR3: CASSLPGQGLYGYTF; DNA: TGTGCCAGCAGTCTGCCGGGACAGGGCCTATATGGCTACACCTTC
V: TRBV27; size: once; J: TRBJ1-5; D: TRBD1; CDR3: CASGLQGAQPQHF; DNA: TGTGCCAGCGGACTACAGGGGGCTCAGCCCCAGCATTTT
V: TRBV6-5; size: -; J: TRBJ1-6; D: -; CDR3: CASSYLGRGSSPLHF; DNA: TGTGCCAGCAGTTATTTGGGCAGGGGAAGTTCACCCCTCCACTTT
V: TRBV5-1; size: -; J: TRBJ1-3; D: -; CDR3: CASTPKSLMHGTIYF; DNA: TGCGCCAGCACCCCGAAATCCCTAATGCATGGCACCATATATTTT
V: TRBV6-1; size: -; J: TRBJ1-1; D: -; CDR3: CASIKGMNTEAFF; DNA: TGTGCCAGCATAAAGGGCATGAACACTGAAGCTTTCTTT
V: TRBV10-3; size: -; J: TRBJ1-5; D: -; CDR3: CAISDVGENQPQHF; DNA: TGTGCCATCAGTGACGTCGGAGAAAATCAGCCCCAGCATTTT
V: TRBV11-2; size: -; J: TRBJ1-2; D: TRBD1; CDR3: CASSVDRGYGYTF; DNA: TGTGCCAGCAGCGTGGACAGGGGCTATGGCTACACCTTC
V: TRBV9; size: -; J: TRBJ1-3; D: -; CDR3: CASSRDSGNTIYF; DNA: TGTGCCAGCAGCCGGGACTCTGGAAACACCATATATTTT
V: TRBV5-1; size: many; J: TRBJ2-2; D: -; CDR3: CASSARLNTGELFF; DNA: TGCGCCAGCAGCGCGAGGCTGAACACCGGGGAGCTGTTTTTT
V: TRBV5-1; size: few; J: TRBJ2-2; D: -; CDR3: CASSLDSSSARELFF; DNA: TGCGCCAGCAGCTTGGACAGTTCATCCGCCCGGGAGCTGTTTTTT
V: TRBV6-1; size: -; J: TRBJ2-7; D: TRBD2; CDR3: CASSTLAGDYEQYF; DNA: TGTGCCAGCAGTACACTAGCGGGGGACTACGAGCAGTACTTC
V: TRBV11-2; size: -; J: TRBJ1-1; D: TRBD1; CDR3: CASSTRDRGRTEAFF; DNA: TGTGCCAGCAGCACCCGGGACAGGGGGCGAACTGAAGCTTTCTTT
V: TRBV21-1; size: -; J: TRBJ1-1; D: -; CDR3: CASSKLGHGEDTEAFF; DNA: TGTGCCAGCAGCAAATTGGGCCACGGGGAGGACACTGAAGCTTTCTTT
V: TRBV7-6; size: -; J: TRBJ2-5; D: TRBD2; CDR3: CASSSQTSGEETQYF; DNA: TGTGCCAGCAGCTCTCAGACTAGCGGGGAAGAGACCCAGTACTTC
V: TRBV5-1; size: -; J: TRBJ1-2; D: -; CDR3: CASRFQPGQSGYTF; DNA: TGCGCCAGCAGATTTCAACCGGGCCAGTCTGGCTACACCTTC
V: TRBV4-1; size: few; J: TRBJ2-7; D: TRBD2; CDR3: CASSQEPSGYEQYF; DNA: TGCGCCAGCAGCCAAGAGCCTAGCGGCTACGAGCAGTACTTC
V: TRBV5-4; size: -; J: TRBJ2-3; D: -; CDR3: CASRPSYVGSTTDTQYF; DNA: TGTGCCAGCAGGCCCTCATATGTGGGGAGCACTACAGATACGCAGTATTTT